This T cell receptor (beta chain) is from a study of somatic mutations in cytotoxic T cells in rheumatoid arthritis. The V and J ends lost 5 bases and 3 bases respectively, with 15 bases between them. The CDR3 has 15 amino acids. Germline assignment: CDR1 SGHAT and CDR2 FQNNGV. In this sample, this clone turned up once. Sequenced by immunoSEQ multiplex PCR; TCRdb stores in-frame clones only, minus some. The sample yields some 15,000 clones, about four fifths seen once. The sample comprised CD8+ T cells sorted from blood. The V gene is TRBV11-2, the J gene TRBJ2-3, with D perhaps matching TRBD2 (5 bases). The receptor was derived from an adult with rheumatoid arthritis. The CDR3 is CASSPLVIGTDTQYF. The CDR3 DNA reads as TGTGCCAGCAGCCCACTAGTGATTGGAACAGATACGCAGTATTTT.